This T cell receptor beta chain was documented in a study of blood T cell repertoires in COVID-19. Looking at the study overall: Samples representing acute and convalescent COVID-19 were sourced from the United States, Italy and Spain. T cells, B-cell-depleted T cells, or PBMCs supplied cDNA or gDNA.

Profiling relied on immunoSEQ multiplex PCR, and the TCRdb table lists in-frame clones only, not all of them. Altogether 250,000 or so clones are present, approximately 82% being singletons, with the ten largest covering around 2.4%. This CDR3 spans 14 amino acids. The germline V gene has CDR1 SNHLY and CDR2 FYNNEI. Trimming cost V 3 bases and J 1 base; bases outside gene matches: 1. Specimen: peripheral blood. The source of this sequence is a man in his forties or fifties who had recovered from COVID-19. The rearrangement joins TRBV2 to TRBJ1-2; 8 bases fit TRBD1. This CDR3 reads CASSDGQGNYGYTF. CDR3 nucleotides: TGTGCCAGCAGTGACGGACAGGGTAACTATGGCTACACCTTC.